These T cell receptor beta chains were read from a single sample in a study of response to subunit inactivated influenza vaccine. TCRdb ran MiXCR on the RT-PCR reads and lists one entry per CDR3 protein. The sample has 550,000 to 800,000 distinct CDR3 sequences; around 16% are singletons. The sequenced sample was PBMCs from blood, obtained 11 to 12 days after vaccination. The receptor source for this set is a man aged 50 to 60 who received an inactivated influenza vaccine. Both conserved end residues are part of each CDR3. A D gene is named only where the DNA matches it firmly. Expanded clones get a size class; other rows say once, few or many, or leave the size out.

v_gene	j_gene	d_gene	abundance	CDR3aa	CDR3nt
TRBV29-1	TRBJ1-1	TRBD1	few	CSGRQGRRTEAFF	TGCAGCGGAAGACAGGGACGACGCACTGAAGCTTTCTTT
TRBV7-2	TRBJ2-3	.	few	CASSLVAGLGADTQYF	TGTGCCAGCAGCTTAGTGGCGGGACTGGGGGCAGATACGCAGTATTTT
TRBV7-2	TRBJ2-1	.	few	CASSLGARNEQFF	TGTGCCAGCAGCTTAGGAGCGAGAAATGAGCAGTTCTTC
TRBV25-1	TRBJ2-7	.	.	CASSLWGVQYF	TGTGCCAGCAGCCTCTGGGGGGTGCAGTACTTC
TRBV29-1	TRBJ1-2	.	few	CSVVVGLHNSMYGYTF	TGCAGCGTTGTTGTAGGGCTCCATAATTCGATGTATGGCTACACCTTC
TRBV29-1	TRBJ2-3	TRBD1	few	CSVEPRTGITDTQYF	TGCAGCGTTGAACCCCGGACAGGGATCACAGATACGCAGTATTTT
TRBV25-1	TRBJ2-1	TRBD1	few	CASSAGTGPYNEQFF	TGTGCCAGCAGTGCCGGGACAGGGCCCTACAATGAGCAGTTCTTC
TRBV4-2	TRBJ2-2	.	few	CASSQESQGTNTGELFF	TGTGCCAGCAGCCAAGAGTCCCAGGGGACAAACACCGGGGAGCTGTTTTTT
TRBV6-2/TRBV6-3	TRBJ2-2	.	.	CASSYSMGELFF	TGTGCCAGCAGTTACTCTATGGGGGAGCTGTTTTTT
TRBV5-1	TRBJ2-7	TRBD1	many	CASSRETGASLTYEQYF	TGCGCCAGCAGCAGGGAGACAGGGGCTTCCCTTACCTACGAGCAGTACTTC
TRBV7-9	TRBJ1-4	.	.	CASSVGNEKLFF	TGTGCCAGCAGCGTTGGTAACGAAAAACTGTTTTTT
TRBV20-1	TRBJ2-5	.	few	CSATGPRDQETQYF	TGCAGTGCAACGGGACCCCGTGACCAAGAGACCCAGTACTTC
TRBV29-1	TRBJ2-3	TRBD2	few	CSVERRGDGDSQYF	TGCAGCGTTGAGAGGCGGGGGGACGGAGATTCGCAGTATTTT
TRBV11-2	TRBJ2-2	.	few	CASSPWATGELFF	TGTGCCAGCAGCCCTTGGGCTACCGGGGAGCTGTTTTTT
TRBV28	TRBJ2-7	.	few	CASKDTPSYEQYF	TGTGCCAGCAAAGATACACCCTCCTACGAGCAGTACTTC
TRBV7-2	TRBJ1-6	TRBD1	.	CASSTRTGMHSPLHF	TGTGCCAGCAGCACCCGGACAGGGATGCATTCACCCCTCCACTTT
TRBV10-3	TRBJ2-7	.	few	CAISESHSQYF	TGTGCCATCAGTGAGTCACACAGTCAGTACTTC
TRBV7-8	TRBJ2-5	TRBD1	many	CASSAYYRGLKTQYF	TGTGCCAGCAGCGCGTACTACAGGGGGCTGAAGACCCAGTACTTC
TRBV3-1	TRBJ2-7	.	once	CASRFGTSYEQYF	TGTGCCAGCAGGTTCGGGACAAGCTACGAGCAGTACTTC
TRBV6-6	TRBJ2-2	.	.	CASSDRWLGELFF	TGTGCCAGCAGTGACCGTTGGCTCGGGGAGCTGTTTTTT
TRBV21-1	TRBJ2-4	.	few	CASKSPSGGWNIQYF	TGTGCCAGCAAGTCGCCTAGCGGGGGCTGGAACATTCAGTACTTC
TRBV27	TRBJ2-1	.	.	CASRREGAYNEQFF	TGTGCCAGCAGGAGGGAGGGGGCCTACAATGAGCAGTTCTTC
TRBV25-1	TRBJ1-4	.	many	CASSAQGSGEKLFF	TGTGCCAGCAGTGCCCAGGGATCGGGGGAAAAACTGTTTTTT
TRBV3-1	TRBJ1-1	.	few	CASSQRGGEGTEAFF	TGTGCCAGCAGCCAGAGGGGAGGGGAGGGAACTGAAGCTTTCTTT
TRBV2	TRBJ1-4	.	few	CASSDRRLVNEKLFF	TGTGCCAGCAGTGATAGGCGCCTAGTAAATGAAAAACTGTTTTTT
TRBV24-1	TRBJ1-2	.	few	CATWDPLAYGYTF	TGTGCCACCTGGGACCCGCTGGCGTATGGCTACACCTTC
TRBV5-1	TRBJ2-5	TRBD1	.	CASGDTGGRKTQYF	TGCGCCAGCGGAGATACAGGGGGTCGGAAGACCCAGTACTTC
TRBV6-2/TRBV6-3	TRBJ2-6	TRBD2	few	CASSSRPGTSGSGANVLTF	TGTGCCAGCAGTTCCAGACCCGGGACTAGCGGCTCTGGGGCCAACGTCCTGACTTTC
TRBV4-3	TRBJ2-2	TRBD1	.	CASSQVLRQGSTGELFF	TGCGCCAGCAGCCAAGTGCTACGACAGGGGAGCACCGGGGAGCTGTTTTTT
TRBV7-7	TRBJ2-1	TRBD1	.	CASSPSGQGQSREQFF	TGTGCTAGCAGCCCCTCGGGACAGGGTCAGAGCCGGGAGCAGTTCTTC
TRBV7-8	TRBJ2-7	.	few	CASSLAVIYEQYF	TGTGCCAGCAGCTTAGCAGTGATTTACGAGCAGTACTTC
TRBV9	TRBJ1-2	TRBD1	.	CASREGQGAYGYTF	TGTGCCAGCAGAGAGGGACAGGGGGCCTATGGCTACACCTTC
TRBV2	TRBJ2-4	.	few	CASSDRLGTKNIQYF	TGTGCCAGCAGTGATAGGCTTGGAACCAAAAACATTCAGTACTTC
TRBV18	TRBJ2-5	TRBD1	few	CASSPRTGEETQYF	TGTGCCAGCTCACCAAGGACAGGGGAAGAGACCCAGTACTTC
TRBV18	TRBJ2-1	TRBD2	.	CASSPRRSRTSGRVLNEQFF	TGTGCCAGCTCACCACGTAGGTCCCGGACTAGCGGGAGGGTCCTCAATGAGCAGTTCTTC
TRBV11-3	TRBJ1-1	TRBD1	.	CASSLRSTGENEAFF	TGTGCCAGCAGCTTAAGGTCGACAGGGGAGAATGAAGCTTTCTTT
TRBV5-1	TRBJ1-6	TRBD1	.	CASSSGGISNSPLHF	TGCGCCAGCAGCTCAGGGGGGATTAGTAATTCACCCCTCCACTTT
TRBV5-5	TRBJ2-7	TRBD2	few	CASSTGLAALSSYEQYF	TGTGCCAGCAGCACGGGACTAGCGGCCTTGAGCTCCTACGAGCAGTACTTC
TRBV27	TRBJ1-1	.	.	CASSATGSTEAFF	TGTGCCAGCAGTGCCACAGGGAGCACTGAAGCTTTCTTT
TRBV15	TRBJ2-2	.	few	CATSRDRGSGELFF	TGTGCCACCAGCAGAGATCGCGGGTCCGGGGAGCTGTTTTTT
TRBV27	TRBJ2-7	TRBD1	few	CASSLKQGASSYEQYF	TGTGCCAGCAGTTTAAAACAGGGGGCAAGCTCCTACGAGCAGTACTTC
TRBV11-2	TRBJ2-5	TRBD2	.	CASSPAGFGETQYF	TGTGCCAGCAGTCCAGCGGGATTCGGGGAGACCCAGTACTTC
TRBV6-5	TRBJ2-7	.	few	CASSYSTLIGEQYF	TGTGCCAGCAGTTACTCGACCCTTATAGGGGAACAGTACTTC
TRBV18	TRBJ1-3	.	.	CASSPRDTGNTIYF	TGTGCCAGCTCACCACGGGACACAGGAAACACCATATATTTT
TRBV20-1	TRBJ2-4	.	few	CSASKSRMDEIQYF	TGCAGTGCGAGTAAAAGCAGGATGGATGAAATTCAGTACTTC
TRBV25-1	TRBJ2-5	TRBD1	.	CASSVGQGLQETQYF	TGTGCCAGCAGTGTGGGACAGGGACTACAAGAGACCCAGTACTTC
TRBV15	TRBJ2-7	TRBD2	.	CATSRDQAGGSYEQYF	TGTGCCACCAGCAGAGATCAGGCGGGGGGCTCCTACGAGCAGTACTTC
TRBV20-1	TRBJ1-2	.	few	CSALPRGYGYTF	TGCAGTGCTCTTCCGAGGGGATATGGCTACACCTTC
TRBV5-5	TRBJ1-3	.	few	CASSLEGPGSGNTIYF	TGTGCCAGCAGCTTAGAGGGTCCGGGCTCTGGAAACACCATATATTTT
TRBV10-2	TRBJ2-1	.	.	CASSEDMRSQFF	TGCGCCAGCAGTGAGGATATGCGATCACAGTTCTTC
TRBV5-1	TRBJ2-7	.	few	CASSPATGSYEQYF	TGCGCCAGCAGCCCGGCGACAGGATCCTACGAGCAGTACTTC
TRBV5-1	TRBJ2-5	.	.	CASSLDQAAVSQYF	TGCGCCAGCAGCTTGGATCAGGCCGCGGTGTCCCAGTACTTC
TRBV5-1	TRBJ1-1	.	few	CASSSLAPAADNTEAFF	TGCGCCAGCAGCTCCTTAGCCCCGGCAGCCGATAACACTGAAGCTTTCTTT
TRBV12-3/TRBV12-4	TRBJ2-1	TRBD2	many	CASSFGTSGSGEQFF	TGTGCCAGCAGTTTTGGGACTAGCGGGAGTGGGGAGCAGTTCTTC
TRBV10-3	TRBJ1-1	TRBD1	.	CAIRMNRGTEAFF	TGTGCCATCAGGATGAACAGGGGAACTGAAGCTTTCTTT
TRBV10-3	TRBJ2-3	.	.	CAISELYVPSTDTQYF	TGTGCCATCAGTGAGCTCTACGTTCCTAGCACAGATACGCAGTATTTT
TRBV4-3	TRBJ1-1	.	.	CASSQASRRGRDTEAFF	TGCGCCAGCAGCCAAGCCTCCCGAAGGGGGAGAGACACTGAAGCTTTCTTT
TRBV3-1	TRBJ2-5	.	.	CASSPYPKGRKQETQYF	TGTGCCAGCAGCCCTTACCCTAAGGGACGGAAACAAGAGACCCAGTACTTC